Listed here are 29 T cell receptor beta chains from one sample, sequenced in a study of T cell responses to AZD1222 COVID-19 vaccine. Sequenced by immunoSEQ multiplex PCR; TCRdb stores in-frame clones only, minus some. The sample lists nearly 110,000 clones, around 90% occurring once. The sequencing here drew on peripheral blood, taken on day 0 of AZD1222 vaccination. Source of these receptors: an adult in good health.

The V gene is TRBV27, the J gene TRBJ2-4; no firm D call. Deletions cut 5 bases from V and 0 bases from J, with 17 bases between. The CDR3 runs to 17 residues. The germline V gene has CDR1 MNHEY and CDR2 SMNVEV (reference sequence). CDR3 nucleotide sequence: TGTGCCAGCAGTCCAATAATAACAGTGCTAGCCAAAAACATTCAGTACTTC. Its translation: CASSPIITVLAKNIQYF.

This chain connects TRBV7-8 to TRBJ1-2, with unresolved D. CDR1 is SGHVS and CDR2 is FQNEAQ in the germline V gene. V was trimmed by 0 bases and J by 3 bases, leaving 2 bases between them. This CDR3 has 12 amino acids. CDR3 amino acids: CASSLADYGYTF. The CDR3 bases are TGTGCCAGCAGCTTAGCTGACTATGGCTACACCTTC.

The V call is TRBV19, the J call TRBJ1-5; D is possibly TRBD1 (5 bases). The germline CDR1 and CDR2 sequences are LNHDA and SQIVND (reference sequence). This CDR3 is 14 amino acids long. Trimming shortened V by 4 bases and J by 7 bases, and 14 bases separated the two germline ends. The CDR3 protein is CASSTVDGTQPQHF. The CDR3 DNA follows: TGTGCCAGTAGTACCGTAGATGGGACGCAGCCCCAGCATTTT.

In the case of this clone: A read error may be the cause here, since a much bigger clone is one base away. Other DNA sequences in the same sample also yield this CDR3. The J gene is TRBJ2-1, the V gene TRBV7-3, with D maybe TRBD2 (9 bases). The CDR3 loop spans 16 amino acids. The ends were cut back, 8 bases at V and 4 bases at J, with 21 bases in the middle. CDR1 SGHTA and CDR2 FQGTGA come from the germline V gene. The CDR3 region is CASRPGGGGAYNEQFF. The CDR3 DNA sequence: TGTGCCAGCCGCCCAGGGGGCGGGGGGGCGTACAATGAGCAGTTCTTC.

The chain couples TRBV7-3 to TRBJ2-2, with 7 nucleotides matching TRBD1. The CDR3 contains 16 residues. Germline CDR1 reads SGHTA; CDR2 reads FQGTGA. Trimming at V came to 5 bases and at J to 2 bases, leaving 8 bases not matched to a gene. CDR3 in amino acids: CASSQHRGHNTGELFF. In DNA form, the CDR3 reads TGTGCCAGCAGCCAGCACAGGGGACATAACACCGGGGAGCTGTTTTTT. The variable domain in full, with the rest retrieved from reference TRBV7-3 and TRBJ2-2, is GAGVSQTPSNKVTEKGKYVELRCDPISGHTALYWYRQSLGQGPEFLIYFQGTGAADDSGLPNDRFFAVRPEGSVSTLKIQRTERGDSAVYLCASSQHRGHNTGELFFGEGSRLTVL.

The V and J genes are TRBV9 and TRBJ1-6, with D tentatively TRBD1 (6 bases). Deletions cut 3 bases from V and 10 bases from J, with 11 bases between. Germline CDR1 is SGDLS and CDR2 is YYNGEE. This CDR3 has 13 residues. The CDR3 sequence is CASSGQALSPLHF. In DNA form, the CDR3 reads TGTGCCAGCAGCGGACAGGCGCTCTCACCCCTCCACTTT.

J is TRBJ2-1 and V is TRBV10-2, with a weak D call TRBD2 (5 bases). This CDR3 region has 16 residues. The V end was cut by 1 base, the J end by 9 bases, with 19 bases between. CDR1 WSHSY and CDR2 SAAADI come from the germline V gene. The CDR3 DNA follows: TGCGCCAGCAGTGAGTGGTTTTCGGACCCGGCGGGTGAGCAGTTCTTC. Translating it yields CASSEWFSDPAGEQFF.

This chain joins TRBV30 and TRBJ2-3; D unresolved. The V end lost 0 bases, the J end lost 6 bases, and 7 bases lay between the germline ends. From germline, CDR1 is GTSNPN and CDR2 SVGIG (reference sequence). This CDR3 is built from 12 residues. This CDR3 is CAWSVLADTQYF. Written as DNA, the CDR3 is TGTGCCTGGAGTGTACTCGCCGATACGCAGTATTTT.

In DNA, the CDR3 is TGTGCCAGCAGTTCGAACAGGGTGGTTGGCTACACCTTC. Its translation is CASSSNRVVGYTF. This rearrangement joins TRBV12-3 or TRBV12-4 to TRBJ1-2; D is possibly TRBD1 (6 bases). V lost 4 bases and J 7 bases, leaving 13 bases between the germline ends. This CDR3 contains 13 residues.

CDR3 sequence: CASGATGLAGGVAYNEQFF. The CDR3 bases are TGTGCTAGTGGTGCAACGGGACTAGCGGGGGGGGTTGCCTACAATGAGCAGTTCTTC. The V and J genes are TRBV12-5 and TRBJ2-1, with TRBD2 matching over 16 bases. J lost 2 bases, V lost 5 bases, and 9 bases had no gene match. This CDR3 contains 19 residues. In germline, CDR1 is LGHNT, CDR2 FRNRAP.

CDR3 DNA sequence: TGTGCCATCAGTGGGGATGGAAATTCACCCCTCCACTTT. Translated: CAISGDGNSPLHF. V and J are TRBV10-3 and TRBJ1-6; D ambiguous. This CDR3 spans 13 amino acids. Germline values: CDR1 ENHRY, CDR2 SYGVKD. V was shortened by 4 bases and J by 7 bases, with 8 bases between the two germline ends.

The DNA for the CDR3 is TGTGCCAGCAGCTTGTATTCCGGACAGGGCAGCGGTCAGCCCCAGCATTTT. This codes for CASSLYSGQGSGQPQHF. J is TRBJ1-5 and V is TRBV5-6; 8 positions agree with TRBD1. This CDR3 has 17 residues. CDR1 is SGHDT and CDR2 is YYEEEE in the germline V gene. V gave up 1 base and J gave up 6 bases; unmatched junction bases: 12.

The chain carries TRBV5-6 and TRBJ1-6; no definite D call. V lost 4 bases to trimming and J lost 5 bases, with 10 bases between them. CDR1 is SGHDT, CDR2 YYEEEE, per germline. The CDR3 spans 14 residues. The CDR3: CASSPGRNNSPLHF. CDR3 sequence (DNA): TGTGCCAGCAGCCCCGGACGGAATAATTCACCCCTCCACTTT.

This chain connects TRBV5-1 to TRBJ2-7; TRBD2 agrees at 13 bases. Germline CDR1 is SGHRS and CDR2 is YFSETQ. The CDR3 has 19 amino acids. The trim removed 2 bases at V and 4 bases at J, leaving 15 bases unmatched. CDR3 protein: CASSLVSLRGLAGRYEQYF. Written as DNA, the CDR3 is TGCGCCAGCAGCTTAGTTTCATTGCGGGGACTAGCGGGACGGTACGAGCAGTACTTC.

The V gene is TRBV19, the J gene TRBJ2-7; D ambiguous. This CDR3 comprises 14 residues. Germline V CDR1 and CDR2: LNHDA, SQIVND (reference sequence). Trimming cost V 8 bases and J 2 bases, with 16 bases left between them. CDR3 sequence reads: CASRSVAGTYEQYF. CDR3 nucleotide sequence: TGTGCCAGTCGAAGCGTAGCTGGTACCTACGAGCAGTACTTC.

The CDR3 nucleotides read TGTGCCTGGGGCCTAGGAAGTGGCTACACCTTC. It specifies CAWGLGSGYTF. This chain connects TRBV30 to TRBJ1-2; no clear D gene. The CDR3 has 11 amino acids. V was pared by 5 bases and J by 7 bases, with 11 bases between. CDR1 is GTSNPN, CDR2 SVGIG, per germline (reference sequence).

A single count supports this clone. The genes are TRBV7-8 and TRBJ1-1; D is uncertain. V lost 5 bases, J lost 1 base, and 5 bases lay in between. CDR3 length equals 12 residues. The germline gives CDR1 SGHVS, CDR2 FQNEAQ. The CDR3: CASSPENTEAFF. As DNA, the CDR3 is TGTGCCAGCAGCCCGGAGAACACTGAAGCTTTCTTT. Looking up the rest from reference TRBV7-8 and TRBJ1-1 gives the full variable domain: GAGVSQSPRYKVAKRGQDVALRCDPISGHVSLFWYQQALGQGPEFLTYFQNEAQLDKSGLPSDRFFAERPEGSVSTLKIQRTQQEDSAVYLCASSPENTEAFFGQGTRLTVV.

This chain connects TRBV4-3 to TRBJ1-1; D unresolved. The length of the CDR3 is 17 residues. V gave up 1 base and J gave up 1 base, with 16 bases separating them. The V gene's germline CDR1 is LGHNA and CDR2 YSLEER. In DNA, the CDR3 is TGCGCCAGCAGCCAAGGAACGGCCCTTCGGGGGAACACTGAAGCTTTCTTT. Its protein product is CASSQGTALRGNTEAFF.

This sequence joins TRBV19 and TRBJ1-1; unclear D gene. In germline, CDR1 is LNHDA, CDR2 SQIVND (reference sequence). The V end lost 3 bases, the J end lost 4 bases, and 12 bases lay between the germline ends. CDR3 length equals 14 residues. The CDR3 DNA is TGTGCCAGTAGTATGGTCGGACTGACCACTGAAGCTTTCTTT. Protein product: CASSMVGLTTEAFF.

This chain joins TRBV2 and TRBJ1-5; 9 bases are shared with TRBD1. The CDR3 runs to 18 residues. Germline CDR1 and CDR2: SNHLY and FYNNEI. The J segment lost 4 bases and the V segment lost 4 bases, leaving 14 bases of the junction unmatched. CDR3 nucleotides: TGTGCCAGCAGTGGCGGGACAGGGATCTCCTGGGCAAATCAGCCCCAGCATTTT. It specifies CASSGGTGISWANQPQHF. The full variable domain, completed using reference TRBV2 and TRBJ1-5, is EPEVTQTPSHQVTQMGQEVILRCVPISNHLYFYWYRQILGQKVEFLVSFYNNEISEKSEIFDDQFSVERPDGSNFTLKIRSTKLEDSAMYFCASSGGTGISWANQPQHFGDGTRLSIL.

Turning to this clone: A junction end diverges from the germline sequence, so it may reflect a read error. V gene TRBV6-2 or TRBV6-3 combines with J gene TRBJ2-7, with 10 bases fitting TRBD2. CDR3 length: 15 residues. Germline lookup yields CDR1 MNHEY and CDR2 SVGEGT. CDR3: CASSPRLAGSSEQYF. The CDR3 DNA is TGTGCCAGCAGTCCCCGACTAGCGGGTTCCTCCGAGCAGTACTTC.

This clone was observed a single time. The genes are TRBV19 and TRBJ1-1, with 8 bases that match TRBD1. V shed 6 bases, J shed 5 bases, and the junction held 17 bases outside the gene matches. The CDR3 loop spans 17 amino acids. From germline, CDR1 is LNHDA and CDR2 SQIVND (reference sequence). CDR3: CASRMEGQGYRWTEAFF. CDR3 DNA sequence: TGTGCCAGTAGAATGGAAGGACAGGGATATCGGTGGACTGAAGCTTTCTTT.

V usage is TRBV7-2 and J usage is TRBJ2-7; the match to TRBD2 covers 8 bases. J gave up 4 bases and V 5 bases, and 10 bases lay outside the gene matches. From germline, CDR1 is SGHTA and CDR2 FQGNSA. The CDR3 sequence is 15 residues long. Here the CDR3 reads CASSQSGGKAYEQYF. For the CDR3, the DNA is TGTGCCAGCAGCCAAAGCGGGGGTAAGGCTTACGAGCAGTACTTC. Complete variable domain (other parts from reference TRBV7-2 and TRBJ2-7): GAGVSQSPSNKVTEKGKDVELRCDPISGHTALYWYRQSLGQGLEFLIYFQGNSAPDKSGLPSDRFSAERTGGSVSTLTIQRTQQEDSAVYLCASSQSGGKAYEQYFGPGTRLTVT.

The chain uses TRBV24-1 and TRBJ2-1; 8 nucleotides agree with TRBD1. This CDR3 spans 13 amino acids. The V gene's germline CDR1 is KGHDR and CDR2 SFDVKD. The trim removed 12 bases at V and 2 bases at J, leaving 5 bases unmatched. The CDR3 DNA is TGTGCCGTAGCACAGGGGGCCTACAATGAGCAGTTCTTC. It is translated as CAVAQGAYNEQFF.

The V call is TRBV15, the J call TRBJ2-2; D not certain. Germline CDR1 is LNHNV and CDR2 is YYDKDF (reference sequence). V was trimmed by 4 bases and J by 8 bases, leaving 11 bases between them. The CDR3 has 13 residues. The CDR3 coding sequence is TGTGCCACCAGCATAGCTCGGGTGGGGGAGCTGTTTTTT. It is translated as CATSIARVGELFF.

The chain uses TRBV27 and TRBJ2-5; D uncertain. V gave up 8 bases and J gave up 5 bases, with 15 bases separating them. CDR3 length: 13 amino acids. Per germline, CDR1 MNHEY and CDR2 SMNVEV (reference sequence). The CDR3 is CASAVGPNETQYF. The CDR3 nucleotides read TGTGCCAGCGCGGTTGGACCCAATGAGACCCAGTACTTC.

Only one count was recorded for this clone. The V gene is TRBV7-2, the J gene TRBJ1-4; D is uncertain. The CDR3 contains 15 residues. Trimming left V 3 bases short and J 5 bases short, with 13 bases between. The germline V gene encodes CDR1 SGHTA and CDR2 FQGNSA. Here the CDR3 reads CASSLIWGGNEKLFF. CDR3 in DNA: TGTGCCAGCAGCTTGATCTGGGGAGGGAATGAAAAACTGTTTTTT.

The V gene is TRBV6-5, the J gene TRBJ1-5; the D gene is possibly TRBD1 (6 bases). This CDR3 is 13 amino acids long. Looked up from germline, CDR1 is MNHEY and CDR2 is SVGAGI. V shed 6 bases and J shed 4 bases, with 10 bases lying between them. As DNA, the CDR3 is TGTGCCAGCAGACCAGGACAGAATCAGCCCCAGCATTTT. This codes for CASRPGQNQPQHF.

The chain employs TRBV24-1 and TRBJ2-3, with 8 bases matching TRBD1. Germline CDR1 and CDR2: KGHDR and SFDVKD. The junction had 5 bases not matched to a gene; V was cut back by 3 bases and J by 1 base. This CDR3 spans 16 amino acids. CDR3 DNA: TGTGCCACCAGTGATGGCGACAGGGGTGGCACAGATACGCAGTATTTT. This gives the protein CATSDGDRGGTDTQYF.